These 28 T cell receptor beta chains were sequenced from one sample in a study of preoperative IRX-2 immunotherapy in early breast cancer. The treatment here: preoperative locoregional IRX-2 cytokine immunotherapy. Data came from immunoSEQ multiplex PCR; TCRdb stores just in-frame clones and leaves some out. The table lists roughly 62,000 clones, 94% of them singletons, with approximately 1.8% in the top ten. The specimen was obtained from a patient treated with IRX-2 immunotherapy. The source of these receptors is a human donor with breast cancer.

The V and J genes are TRBV19 and TRBJ2-6, with 7 bases matching TRBD1. In germline, CDR1 is LNHDA, CDR2 SQIVND (reference sequence). V lost 5 bases and J lost 2; bases outside the gene matches: 3. The CDR3 has 15 amino acids. The chain's CDR3 is CASSPTGTGANVLTF. The CDR3 DNA reads as TGTGCCAGTAGTCCGACAGGGACTGGGGCCAACGTCCTGACTTTC.

This clone showed up just a few times. This chain connects TRBV6-6 to TRBJ1-2; 7 bases match TRBD1. In germline, CDR1 is MNHNY, CDR2 SVGAGI (reference sequence). The CDR3 extends over 13 amino acids. Unmatched junction bases numbered 8, after V lost 6 bases and J lost 7 bases. CDR3 residues: CASSLDRARGYTF. The CDR3 bases are TGTGCCAGCAGCCTTGACAGGGCTCGTGGCTACACCTTC.

The chain employs TRBV11-2 and TRBJ2-1; no definite D call. Germline V lookup: CDR1 SGHAT, CDR2 FQNNGV. V gave up 3 bases and J gave up 3 bases, with 18 bases separating them. The CDR3 is 17 amino acids. CDR3 residues: CASSLVGGVPIYNEQFF. The DNA of the CDR3 is TGTGCCAGCAGCTTGGTAGGTGGCGTACCTATCTACAATGAGCAGTTCTTC. Full variable domain (remainder filled in from reference TRBV11-2 and TRBJ2-1): EAGVAQSPRYKIIEKRQSVAFWCNPISGHATLYWYQQILGQGPKLLIQFQNNGVVDDSQLPKDRFSAERLKGVDSTLKIQPAKLEDSAVYLCASSLVGGVPIYNEQFFGPGTRLTVL.

The chain employs TRBV29-1 and TRBJ2-5; D not certain. Trimming shortened V by 2 bases and J by 0 bases, and 13 bases separated the two germline ends. Per the germline V gene, CDR1 is SQVTM and CDR2 is ANQGSEA. CDR3 length equals 15 residues. The CDR3 DNA is TGCAGCGTTGAACCATACTCAAGTAACCAAGAGACCCAGTACTTC. It is translated as CSVEPYSSNQETQYF.

This sequence joins TRBV6-9 and TRBJ1-4; 9 bases agree with TRBD1. The germline V gene encodes CDR1 MNHGY and CDR2 SVAAGI. J lost 3 bases, V lost 7 bases, and 15 bases had no gene match. This CDR3 region has 18 residues. The CDR3 nucleotides are TGTGCCAGCACGAACCGGGACAGGGCTTCTCGAGCTAATGAAAAACTGTTTTTT. Protein: CASTNRDRASRANEKLFF.

The chain has TRBV18 and TRBJ2-6; D may be TRBD1 or TRBD2 (5 bases each). V lost 2 bases and J lost 3, with 5 bases in between. Germline values: CDR1 KGHSH, CDR2 LQKENI. The length of the CDR3 is 14 residues. CDR3 in amino acids: CASSPGGGANVLTF. For the CDR3, the DNA is TGTGCCAGCTCACCAGGGGGTGGGGCCAACGTCCTGACTTTC.

V usage is TRBV7-2 and J usage is TRBJ2-3; TRBD2 is a possible D gene (6 bases). V was cut by 3 bases and J by 1 base, with 11 bases left in between. The V gene's germline CDR1 is SGHTA and CDR2 FQGNSA. The CDR3 runs to 15 residues. The CDR3 DNA follows: TGTGCCAGCAGCTTGGGCGGGGAACGCACAGATACGCAGTATTTT. This encodes CASSLGGERTDTQYF.

CDR3 nucleotides: TGTGCCAGTAGTATAGGACAGGGAGACGAGCAGTACTTC. Its protein product is CASSIGQGDEQYF. The J gene is TRBJ2-7, the V gene TRBV19, with TRBD1 matching 7 bases. Germline lookup yields CDR1 LNHDA and CDR2 SQIVND (reference sequence). The CDR3 consists of 13 residues. V was clipped by 1 base and J by 5 bases; unmatched bases: 2.

V gene TRBV6-4 combines with J gene TRBJ1-6, with 7 nucleotides matching TRBD1. The CDR3 runs 14 residues. Germline V gene lookup returns CDR1 MRHNA and CDR2 SNTAGT. Germline trimming cut 4 bases from V and 11 bases from J; bases unmatched to any gene: 8. CDR3: CASSATGARTPLHF. In DNA form, the CDR3 reads TGTGCCAGCAGTGCTACAGGGGCCAGGACACCCCTCCACTTT.

V and J are TRBV21-1 and TRBJ1-5; the table assigns TRBD1, which was not confirmed against the DNA. TRBV21-1 is labeled a pseudogene. The CDR3 runs to 16 residues. The CDR3 DNA is TGTGCCAGCGGAGTGCCTGACAGGGCTGGGAATCAGCCCCAGCATTTT. This gives the protein CASGVPDRAGNQPQHF.

V gene TRBV2 combines with J gene TRBJ2-2; tentatively, D is TRBD2 (5 bases). The germline V gene encodes CDR1 SNHLY and CDR2 FYNNEI. This CDR3 has 12 residues. Deletions cut 6 bases from V and 7 bases from J, with 9 bases between. The CDR3 sequence is CASRLRDGELFF. CDR3 DNA: TGTGCCAGCAGGCTACGGGACGGGGAGCTGTTTTTT.

This rearrangement joins TRBV6-6 to TRBJ1-2, with D perhaps matching TRBD1 (6 bases). V was clipped by 8 bases and J by 3 bases, with 13 bases between them. This CDR3 contains 13 residues. CDR1 is MNHNY and CDR2 is SVGAGI in the germline V gene (reference sequence). The DNA of the CDR3 is TGTGCCAGCCGGGAGGGGGGGGACTATGGCTACACCTTC. This translates into CASREGGDYGYTF.

Here the CDR3 reads CASSHRGGNQPQHF. CDR3 coding DNA: TGTGCCAGCAGCCACAGGGGAGGCAATCAGCCCCAGCATTTT. The chain uses TRBV5-8 and TRBJ1-5; TRBD1 agrees at 7 bases. The J segment lost 2 bases and the V segment lost 4 bases, leaving 3 bases of the junction unmatched. This CDR3 has 14 residues. The germline V gene encodes CDR1 SGHTS and CDR2 YDEGEE.

J is TRBJ2-2 and V is TRBV7-7, with TRBD2 matching over 9 bases. V lost 5 bases and J lost 7; bases outside the gene matches: 5. Per the germline V gene, CDR1 is SSHAT and CDR2 is FNYEAQ (reference sequence). The CDR3 has 14 residues. CDR3 bases: TGTGCCAGCAGCGAGCGGGGGGCGATCGGGGAGCTGTTTTTT. It codes for CASSERGAIGELFF. Complete variable domain (other parts from reference TRBV7-7 and TRBJ2-2): GAGVSQSPRYKVTKRGQDVTLRCDPISSHATLYWYQQALGQGPEFLTYFNYEAQPDKSGLPSDRFSAERPEGSISTLTIQRTEQRDSAMYRCASSERGAIGELFFGEGSRLTVL.

The rearrangement joins TRBV7-5 to TRBJ1-6; the table's D call TRBD1 went unverified against the DNA. TRBV7-5 is an annotated pseudogene. The CDR3 spans 15 residues. CDR3 loop: CARSWESRVCSPLHF. For the CDR3, the DNA is TGTGCCAGAAGCTGGGAATCCAGGGTATGTTCACCCCTCCACTTT.

The chain recombines TRBV6-5 with TRBJ1-5, with D perhaps TRBD1 (5 bases). Germline V gene lookup returns CDR1 MNHEY and CDR2 SVGAGI. The CDR3 runs 15 residues. Between the trimmed V and J ends, which lost 0 bases and 4 bases, there was a span of 10 bases. CDR3 nucleotide sequence: TGTGCCAGCAGTTACTCCAGGGAAGGGAATCAGCCCCAGCATTTT. It yields the protein CASSYSREGNQPQHF.

The chain uses TRBV7-2 and TRBJ2-1; 9 positions agree with TRBD2. CDR1 is SGHTA, CDR2 FQGNSA, per germline. V was pared by 3 bases and J by 4 bases, with 10 bases of the junction left unmatched. The CDR3 extends over 17 amino acids. CDR3 sequence: CASSFPPGTSKYNEQFF. The CDR3 DNA sequence: TGTGCCAGCAGCTTCCCCCCCGGGACTAGCAAATACAATGAGCAGTTCTTC.

V usage is TRBV30 and J usage is TRBJ2-7, with 11 bases matching TRBD2. The ends lost 5 bases at V and 2 bases at J; junction bases unmatched: 11. The CDR3 has 16 residues. Germline V gives CDR1 GTSNPN, CDR2 SVGIG (reference sequence). CDR3 coding DNA: TGTGCCTGGGCCCCCACTAGCGGGAGCTTTACCTACGAGCAGTACTTC. It codes for CAWAPTSGSFTYEQYF.

The V call is TRBV29-1, the J call TRBJ1-3; D is possibly TRBD1 (6 bases). Looked up from germline, CDR1 is SQVTM and CDR2 is ANQGSEA. The CDR3 is 13 residues long. Trimming left V 5 bases short and J 3 bases short, with 11 bases between. The CDR3 protein is CSVTTGSGNTIYF. The CDR3 DNA is TGCAGCGTTACTACAGGGAGTGGAAACACCATATATTTT.

This chain connects TRBV19 to TRBJ2-7; 12 nucleotides align to TRBD2. The J segment lost 0 bases and the V segment lost 5 bases, leaving 5 bases of the junction unmatched. This CDR3 comprises 16 residues. The germline CDR1 and CDR2 sequences are LNHDA and SQIVND (reference sequence). Here the CDR3 DNA reads TGTGCCAGTAGTTCACTAGCGGGAGGCCCCTCCTACGAGCAGTACTTC. It codes for CASSSLAGGPSYEQYF.

The chain recombines TRBV6-4 with TRBJ2-1; possibly TRBD1 for D (6 bases). The CDR3 spans 13 residues. V gave up 5 bases and J gave up 8 bases, with 13 bases separating them. Per germline, CDR1 MRHNA and CDR2 SNTAGT. The CDR3 DNA reads as TGTGCCAGCAGTCCAGGGGCGGCTTATGAGCAGTTCTTC. Encoded protein: CASSPGAAYEQFF.

This chain connects TRBV6-4 to TRBJ2-7; D is possibly TRBD2 (5 bases). CDR1 is MRHNA and CDR2 is SNTAGT in the germline V gene. This CDR3 is 13 amino acids long. Trimming cost V 11 bases and J 2 bases, with 16 bases left between them. CDR3 sequence: CAAPSGKPYEQYF. As DNA, the CDR3 is TGTGCCGCCCCCTCCGGGAAACCCTACGAGCAGTACTTC.

This clone has more than one count but fewer than ten. The J gene is TRBJ2-2, the V gene TRBV20-1, with D perhaps assigned TRBD1 or TRBD2 (6 bases each). The germline CDR1 and CDR2 sequences are DFQATT and SNEGSKA (reference sequence). V gave up 1 base and J gave up 12 bases, with 9 bases separating them. The CDR3 has 11 amino acids. DNA of the CDR3: TGCAGTGCTAGAGTTGGGGGGCAGCTGTTTTTT. Its protein product is CSARVGGQLFF.

The DNA of the CDR3 is TGCGCCAGCGGGCAGACAGGGGGTAGCGGTGGCTACACCTTC. Translating gives CASGQTGGSGGYTF. The chain uses TRBV5-1 and TRBJ1-2; 9 bases match TRBD1. The CDR3 loop spans 14 amino acids. J lost 7 bases, V lost 7 bases, and 11 bases had no gene match. Per the germline V gene, CDR1 is SGHRS and CDR2 is YFSETQ.

The CDR3 spells CASSSLTSGLDTDTQYF. DNA of the CDR3: TGTGCCAGCAGCTCCCTGACTAGCGGATTAGACACAGATACGCAGTATTTT. The V gene is TRBV7-9, the J gene TRBJ2-3; TRBD2 aligns across 9 bases. Germline V gives CDR1 SEHNR, CDR2 FQNEAQ (reference sequence). Unmatched junction bases numbered 10, after V lost 4 bases and J lost 2 bases. The CDR3 loop spans 17 amino acids.

V usage is TRBV5-5 and J usage is TRBJ2-7; TRBD1 agrees at 8 bases. This CDR3 region has 15 residues. V lost 0 bases to trimming and J lost 3 bases; unmatched junction nucleotides: 5. Germline values: CDR1 SGHKS, CDR2 YYEKEE (reference sequence). CDR3 region: CASSLARQGIYEQYF. As DNA, the CDR3 is TGTGCCAGCAGCTTGGCCCGACAGGGGATCTACGAGCAGTACTTC.

This sequence joins TRBV11-2 and TRBJ2-7; D might be TRBD1 (5 bases). Per the germline V gene, CDR1 is SGHAT and CDR2 is FQNNGV. The germline V and J ends were trimmed by 5 bases and 1 base, with 9 bases remaining between them. The CDR3 contains 13 residues. The CDR3 DNA is TGTGCCAGCAGCAACTACAGGTCCTACGAGCAGTACTTC. This encodes CASSNYRSYEQYF.

The CDR3 coding sequence is TGTGCCGCCCAGGGACGGACCTATAATTCACCCCTCCACTTT. This codes for CAAQGRTYNSPLHF. V is TRBV2 and J is TRBJ1-6; TRBD1 is a possible D gene (5 bases). Germline assignment: CDR1 SNHLY and CDR2 FYNNEI. Trimming shortened V by 11 bases and J by 2 bases, and 13 bases separated the two germline ends. The CDR3 covers 14 residues. Variable domain in full (rest from reference TRBV2 and TRBJ1-6): EPEVTQTPSHQVTQMGQEVILRCVPISNHLYFYWYRQILGQKVEFLVSFYNNEISEKSEIFDDQFSVERPDGSNFTLKIRSTKLEDSAMYFCAAQGRTYNSPLHFGNGTRLTVT.